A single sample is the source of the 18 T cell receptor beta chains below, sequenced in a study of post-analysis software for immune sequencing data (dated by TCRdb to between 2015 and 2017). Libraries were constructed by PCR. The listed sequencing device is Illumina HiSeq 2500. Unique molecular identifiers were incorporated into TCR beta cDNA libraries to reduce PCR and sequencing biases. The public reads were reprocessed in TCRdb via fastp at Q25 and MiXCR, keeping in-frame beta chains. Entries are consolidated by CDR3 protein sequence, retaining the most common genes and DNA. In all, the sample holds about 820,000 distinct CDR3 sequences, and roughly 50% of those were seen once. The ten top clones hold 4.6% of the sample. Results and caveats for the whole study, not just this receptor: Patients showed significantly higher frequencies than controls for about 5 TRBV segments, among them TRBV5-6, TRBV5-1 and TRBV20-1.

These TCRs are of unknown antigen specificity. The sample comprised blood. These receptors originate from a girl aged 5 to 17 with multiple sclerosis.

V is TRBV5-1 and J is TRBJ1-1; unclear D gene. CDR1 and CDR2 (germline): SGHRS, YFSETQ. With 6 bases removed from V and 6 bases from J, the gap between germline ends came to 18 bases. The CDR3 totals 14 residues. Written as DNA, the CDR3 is TGCGCCAGCAACGTGGCTGGGCTTGAGCCTGAAGCTTTCTTT. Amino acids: CASNVAGLEPEAFF.

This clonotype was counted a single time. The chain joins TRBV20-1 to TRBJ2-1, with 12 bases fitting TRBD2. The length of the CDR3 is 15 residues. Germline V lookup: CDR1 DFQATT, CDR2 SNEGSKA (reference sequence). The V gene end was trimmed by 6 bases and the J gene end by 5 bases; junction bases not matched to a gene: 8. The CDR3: CSAEPTSGSHNEQFF. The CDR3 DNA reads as TGCAGTGCGGAACCGACTAGCGGGAGCCACAATGAGCAGTTCTTC.

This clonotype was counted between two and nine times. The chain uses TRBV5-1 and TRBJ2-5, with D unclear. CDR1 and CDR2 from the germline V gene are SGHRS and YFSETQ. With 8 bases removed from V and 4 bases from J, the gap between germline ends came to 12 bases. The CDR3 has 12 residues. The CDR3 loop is CASHAVGETQYF. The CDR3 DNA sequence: TGCGCCAGTCACGCGGTAGGAGAGACCCAGTACTTC.

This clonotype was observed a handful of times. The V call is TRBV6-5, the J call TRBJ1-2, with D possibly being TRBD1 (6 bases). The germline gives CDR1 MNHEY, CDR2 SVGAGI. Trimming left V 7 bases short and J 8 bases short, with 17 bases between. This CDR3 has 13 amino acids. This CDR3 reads CASKKEQGRGYTF. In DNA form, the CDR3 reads TGTGCCAGCAAAAAAGAACAGGGCCGGGGCTACACCTTC.

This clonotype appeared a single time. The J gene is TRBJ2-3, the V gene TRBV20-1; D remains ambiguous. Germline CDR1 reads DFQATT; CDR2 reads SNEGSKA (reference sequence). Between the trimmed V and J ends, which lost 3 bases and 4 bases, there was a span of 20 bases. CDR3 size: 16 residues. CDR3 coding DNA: TGCAGTGCTAGTCTTCGGCTAGTGTACGAGGCAGATACGCAGTATTTT. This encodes CSASLRLVYEADTQYF.

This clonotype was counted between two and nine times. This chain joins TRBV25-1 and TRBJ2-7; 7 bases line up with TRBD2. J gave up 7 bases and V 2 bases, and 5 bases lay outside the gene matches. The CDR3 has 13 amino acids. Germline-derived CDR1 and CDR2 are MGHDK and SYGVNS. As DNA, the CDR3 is TGTGCCAGCAGTGAACCGGGAGGAAGGGAGCAGTACTTC. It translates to CASSEPGGREQYF.

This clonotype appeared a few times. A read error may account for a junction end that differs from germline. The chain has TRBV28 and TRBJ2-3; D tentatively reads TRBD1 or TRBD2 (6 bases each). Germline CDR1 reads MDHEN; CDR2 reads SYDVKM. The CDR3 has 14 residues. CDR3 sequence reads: CASSLLGGTDTQYF. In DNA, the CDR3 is TGTGCCAGCAGTTTATTGGGGGGCACCGATACGCAGTATTTT.

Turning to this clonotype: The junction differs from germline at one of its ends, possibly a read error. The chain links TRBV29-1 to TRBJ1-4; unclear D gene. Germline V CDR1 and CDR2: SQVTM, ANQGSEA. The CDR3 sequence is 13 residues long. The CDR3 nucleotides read TGCAGCGTTGAGGGTAGGGTGGAGGAAAAACGGTTTTTT. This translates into CSVEGRVEEKRFF.

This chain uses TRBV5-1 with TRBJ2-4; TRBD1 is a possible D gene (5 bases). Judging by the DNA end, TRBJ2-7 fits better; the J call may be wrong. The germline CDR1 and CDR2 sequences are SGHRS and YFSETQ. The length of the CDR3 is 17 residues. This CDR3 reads CASSLPSIRADLYEQYF. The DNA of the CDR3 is TGCGCCAGCAGCCTCCCATCGATCAGGGCCGACCTTTACGAGCAGTACTTC.

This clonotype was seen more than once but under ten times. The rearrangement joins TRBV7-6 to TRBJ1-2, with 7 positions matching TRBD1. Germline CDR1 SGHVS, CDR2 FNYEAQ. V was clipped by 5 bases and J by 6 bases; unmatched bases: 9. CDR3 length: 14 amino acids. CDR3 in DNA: TGTGCCAGCAGCGCGAGCGACAGGGAAGATGGCTACACCTTC. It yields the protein CASSASDREDGYTF. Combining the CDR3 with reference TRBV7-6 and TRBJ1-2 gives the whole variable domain GAGVSQSPRYKVTKRGQDVALRCDPISGHVSLYWYRQALGQGPEFLTYFNYEAQQDKSGLPNDRFSAERPEGSISTLTIQRTEQRDSAMYRCASSASDREDGYTFGSGTRLTVV.

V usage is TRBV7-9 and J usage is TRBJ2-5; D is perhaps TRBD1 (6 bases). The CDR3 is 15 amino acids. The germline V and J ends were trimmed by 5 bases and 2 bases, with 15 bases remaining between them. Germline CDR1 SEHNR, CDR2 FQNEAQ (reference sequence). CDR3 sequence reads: CASSPIQGTQETQYF. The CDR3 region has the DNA TGTGCCAGCAGCCCGATACAGGGAACTCAAGAGACCCAGTACTTC. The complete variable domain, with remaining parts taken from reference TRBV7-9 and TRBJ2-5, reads DTGVSQNPRHKITKRGQNVTFRCDPISEHNRLYWYRQTLGQGPEFLTYFQNEAQLEKSRLLSDRFSAERPKGSFSTLEIQRTEQGDSAMYLCASSPIQGTQETQYFGPGTRLLVL.

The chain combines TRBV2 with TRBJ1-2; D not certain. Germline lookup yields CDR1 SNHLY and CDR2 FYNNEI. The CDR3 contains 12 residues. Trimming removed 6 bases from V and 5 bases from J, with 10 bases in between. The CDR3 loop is CASRVKPYGYTF. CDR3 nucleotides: TGTGCCAGCAGGGTAAAGCCTTATGGCTACACCTTC.

The chain's CDR3 is CASSDPGTGMHF. DNA of the CDR3: TGTGCCAGCAGTGACCCTGGGACAGGTATGCATTTT. The rearrangement uses TRBV25-1 and TRBJ1-5; 8 bases fit TRBD1. V lost 3 bases to trimming and J lost 15 bases; unmatched junction nucleotides: 7. CDR1 is MGHDK, CDR2 SYGVNS, per germline. CDR3 size: 12 residues.

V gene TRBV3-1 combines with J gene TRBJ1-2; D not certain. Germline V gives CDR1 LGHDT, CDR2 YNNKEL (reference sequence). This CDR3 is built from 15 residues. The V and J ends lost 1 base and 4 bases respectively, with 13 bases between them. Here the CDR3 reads CASSQARTQRYGYTF. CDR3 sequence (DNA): TGTGCCAGCAGCCAAGCTCGCACCCAGCGCTATGGCTACACCTTC.

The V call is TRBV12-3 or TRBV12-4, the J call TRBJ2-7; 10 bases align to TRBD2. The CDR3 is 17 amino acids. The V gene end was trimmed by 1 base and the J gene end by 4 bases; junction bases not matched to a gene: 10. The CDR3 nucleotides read TGTGCCAGCAGTTTAGTTCCCAGGAGCGGGAGGGCGTACGAGCAGTACTTC. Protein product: CASSLVPRSGRAYEQYF.

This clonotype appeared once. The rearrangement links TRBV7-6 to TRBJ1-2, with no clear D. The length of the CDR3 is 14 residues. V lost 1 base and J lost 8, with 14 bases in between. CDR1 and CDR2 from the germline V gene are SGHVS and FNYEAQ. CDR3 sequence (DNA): TGTGCCAGCAGCTTAGGAACCGGGAAGGACGGCTACACCTTC. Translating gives CASSLGTGKDGYTF.

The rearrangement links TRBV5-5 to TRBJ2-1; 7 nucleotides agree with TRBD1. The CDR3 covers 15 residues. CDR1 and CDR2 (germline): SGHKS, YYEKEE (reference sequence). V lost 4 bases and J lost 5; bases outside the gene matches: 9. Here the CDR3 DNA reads TGTGCCAGCAGCACTCCGGGACAGAGTAACAATGAGCAGTTCTTC. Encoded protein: CASSTPGQSNNEQFF.

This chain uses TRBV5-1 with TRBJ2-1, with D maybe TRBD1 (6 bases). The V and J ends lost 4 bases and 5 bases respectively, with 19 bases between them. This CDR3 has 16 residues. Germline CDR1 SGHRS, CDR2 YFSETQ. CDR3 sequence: CASSVTGQNVNNEQFF. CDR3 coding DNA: TGCGCCAGCAGCGTGACCGGACAGAACGTAAACAATGAGCAGTTCTTC.